This T cell receptor beta chain was recorded in a study of shared clonotypes between healthy human individuals. A remark on this clone: Other nucleotide sequences from this sample produce the same CDR3.

The CDR3 has 14 amino acids. Trimming took off 0 bases at V and 4 bases at J, with 9 bases between the two ends. Germline CDR1 ENHRY, CDR2 SYGVKD. For sorted subsets, 150 to 250 ng DNA per replicate equaled about 31,000 T cell genomes. This table comes from immunoSEQ multiplex PCR, and its TCRdb copy is limited to in-frame clones, with some not included. The sample consists of about 2,500,000 clones, around nine tenths of them appearing once. Sequences were obtained from naive CD4+ T cells sorted from blood. Specified subset: CD45RA+ positively selected. The V and J genes are TRBV10-3 and TRBJ2-5, with D perhaps TRBD1 (6 bases). The sequence derives from a man younger than 35 in good health. The CDR3 coding sequence is TGTGCCATCAGTGAGTCTGGCAGGGGAGAGACCCAGTACTTC. It encodes CAISESGRGETQYF.